The source of this T cell receptor (beta chain) is a study of long-term antiretroviral therapy in people with HIV. Study-wide results and limits: Following ART, diversity rose but still fell short of transplant donor controls.

The assay, immunoSEQ v3.0, was run at survey level. Profiled with immunoSEQ multiplex PCR; TCRdb holds only in-frame clones, not every one. The sample yields some 31,000 clones, roughly 97% seen once. Trimming took off 4 bases at V and 1 base at J, with 29 bases between the two ends. The germline V gene encodes CDR1 MGHRA and CDR2 YSYEKL. There are 20 residues in the CDR3. Details on this clone: Its antigen is unidentified.

The input for sequencing was unsorted PBMCs, taken 7.6 years after starting antiretroviral therapy. The sequence was obtained from a man in his thirties or forties with HIV. The chain links TRBV4-1 to TRBJ2-7, with D perhaps being TRBD1 or TRBD2 (8 bases each). The CDR3, as DNA: TGCGCCAGCAGCCCCCGTCCAGGGGGCAATTTCAGCGGGAGTTCCTACGAGCAGTACTTC. Translated, it gives CASSPRPGGNFSGSSYEQYF.